A selection of T cell receptor beta chains follows, all from one sample in a study of CD8+ T cells in alopecia areata. Sequencing used immunoSEQ multiplex PCR; TCRdb keeps in-frame clones, though not all of them. The sample has about 250,000 clones, 60% seen once; the top ten hold 0.8% to 1%. The input for sequencing was CD4+ T cells sorted from blood, taken around week 54, from a patient treated with tofacitinib. Receptors originate from a human donor with alopecia areata. CDR3s include the opening cysteine and the closing phenylalanine or tryptophan. The D gene is left open where the match is weak. Clone size is shown for a subset of rows, as once, few, many or a class of expanded clone.

D gene,J gene,clone size,V gene,CDR3 DNA,CDR3 protein
.,TRBJ2-2,.,TRBV2,TGTGCCAGCAGTGAAGAAGGACTGAGGCGGGAGCTGTTTTTT,CASSEEGLRRELFF
TRBD1,TRBJ1-5,.,TRBV29-1,TGCAGCGCATCGACCGGGACAGGGTTCCAGCCCCAGCATTTT,CSASTGTGFQPQHF
TRBD1,TRBJ2-5,.,TRBV5-4,TGTGCCAGCAGCCAACAGGGGGCATCAGAGACCCAGTACTTC,CASSQQGASETQYF
.,TRBJ1-2,.,TRBV29-1,TGCAGCGTTGAAACAAGGTTTAACTATGGCTACACCTTC,CSVETRFNYGYTF
.,TRBJ1-6,few,TRBV19,TGTGCCACCCGAGACAGGCGAAAGCTCCACTTT,CATRDRRKLHF
.,TRBJ1-2,.,TRBV25-1,TGTGCCAGCAGTGCACAGGGTCGCTATGGCTACACCTTC,CASSAQGRYGYTF
TRBD2,TRBJ2-1,few,TRBV7-2,TGTGCCAGCAGCTTTGAAATAGCGGGGGGGCAAAATGAGCAGTTCTTC,CASSFEIAGGQNEQFF
TRBD1,TRBJ1-5,.,TRBV27,TGTGCCAGCAGTCCCTGGGTCGACAGGGGTGATCAGCCCCAGCATTTT,CASSPWVDRGDQPQHF
TRBD1,TRBJ1-1,few,TRBV18,TGTGCCAGCTCACAAAGGACAGGGAACACTGAAGCTTTCTTT,CASSQRTGNTEAFF
.,TRBJ2-5,once,TRBV29-1,TGCAGCGTTGGGTCGGATGGGGGAACACAAGAGACCCAGTACTTC,CSVGSDGGTQETQYF
TRBD1,TRBJ1-2,.,TRBV6-6,TGTGCCAGCAGTTCCGGACAGGGAGGAGCAGTAGGCTACACCTTC,CASSSGQGGAVGYTF
.,TRBJ2-7,.,TRBV7-2,TGTGCCAGCAGCTTAGATTACGAGCAGTACTTC,CASSLDYEQYF
.,TRBJ2-7,few,TRBV4-2,TGTGCCAGCAGCCAAGATCTCAGGGCCTACGAGCAGTACTTC,CASSQDLRAYEQYF
.,TRBJ2-7,.,TRBV29-1,TGCAGCACTTGGGACGGAGCCTACGAGCAGTACTTC,CSTWDGAYEQYF
.,TRBJ1-1,few,TRBV11-2,TGTGCCAGCAGCCAGGGTTTAGCTGAAGCTTTCTTT,CASSQGLAEAFF
.,TRBJ2-1,.,TRBV5-1,TGCGCCAGCATTGGGGACACTCTGACTGATGAGCAGTTCTTC,CASIGDTLTDEQFF
TRBD1,TRBJ1-1,.,TRBV7-2,TGTGCCAGTGGACAGGTTGAAGCTTTCTTT,CASGQVEAFF
.,TRBJ2-1,few,TRBV29-1,TGCAGCGTCGCACCCCGGGGTATCGGCAATGAGCAGTTCTTC,CSVAPRGIGNEQFF
TRBD1,TRBJ1-6,.,TRBV6-5,TGTGCCAGCAGTTACTTGCGAGACAGGGATCTGGTCCTCCACTTT,CASSYLRDRDLVLHF
.,TRBJ2-7,.,TRBV29-1,TGCAGCGTTTTAGTACAGGGCTCCTACGAGCAGTACTTC,CSVLVQGSYEQYF
.,TRBJ1-6,.,TRBV5-1,TGCGCCAGCAGCTTGGACGGCCGTAGGCCCCTCCACTTT,CASSLDGRRPLHF
TRBD1,TRBJ2-7,few,TRBV29-1,TGCAGCGTTGAAGATGGACAGGCCTCCTACGAGCAGTACTTC,CSVEDGQASYEQYF
.,TRBJ1-4,once,TRBV9,TGTGCCAGCAGCCCCAGTTCAGGGAAACGGGATGAAAAACTGTTTTTT,CASSPSSGKRDEKLFF
.,TRBJ2-5,.,TRBV29-1,TGCAGCGTGGTAAACCCGGAGACCCAGTACTTC,CSVVNPETQYF
.,TRBJ2-7,.,TRBV7-2,TGTGCCAGCAGCTTACAGGGCTACGAGCAGTACTTC,CASSLQGYEQYF
.,TRBJ1-1,few,TRBV29-1,TGCAGCGTTGGGCAGGGACAGAACACTGAAGCTTTCTTT,CSVGQGQNTEAFF
.,TRBJ2-2,.,TRBV10-3,TGTGCCATGCAAAGGGCGGGAAACACCGGGGAGCTGTTTTTT,CAMQRAGNTGELFF
.,TRBJ2-2,few,TRBV11-2,TGTGCCAGCAGCTTAGGTCGCGGTATCACCGGGGAGCTGTTTTTT,CASSLGRGITGELFF
TRBD2,TRBJ2-7,.,TRBV27,TGTGCCAGCAGACCCGCGGGGGGTCTTTTTACCGAGCAGTACTTC,CASRPAGGLFTEQYF
.,TRBJ1-2,once,TRBV7-9,TGTGCCAGCAGCTTAGAACAGGGAGGGAACTATGGCTACACCTTC,CASSLEQGGNYGYTF
.,TRBJ1-2,few,TRBV6-5,TGTGCCAGCAGTTACTCAGACAGCTATGGCTACACCTTC,CASSYSDSYGYTF
.,TRBJ2-5,.,TRBV29-1,TGCAGCGCCGCAGCCCCCGGAGAGACCCAGTACTTC,CSAAAPGETQYF
.,TRBJ2-1,.,TRBV29-1,TGCAGCGTTGGGTTAGGATACAATGAGCAGTTCTTC,CSVGLGYNEQFF
.,TRBJ1-1,.,TRBV5-6,TGTGCCAGCAGCTCAACTAGAACAGGAGGGACTGAAGCTTTCTTT,CASSSTRTGGTEAFF